The 14 T cell receptor beta chains below all came from one sample that was sequenced in a study of T cell changes during pregnancy in multiple sclerosis. This table comes from immunoSEQ multiplex PCR, and its TCRdb copy is limited to in-frame clones, with some not included. The profile covers about 120,000 clones, with around 93% appearing a single time and around 6% taken by the ten largest. The specimen comprised peripheral blood, sampled before pregnancy. Every receptor here comes from a female donor with multiple sclerosis, enrolled in a pregnancy study.

This chain links TRBV2 with TRBJ1-1; TRBD1 might be the D (6 bases). V lost 6 bases and J 0 bases, leaving 11 bases between the germline ends. The germline V gene encodes CDR1 SNHLY and CDR2 FYNNEI. The CDR3 is 14 amino acids. The CDR3 loop is CASRNDRMNTEAFF. The CDR3 coding sequence is TGTGCCAGCAGGAATGACAGGATGAACACTGAAGCTTTCTTT.

The chain combines TRBV6-1 with TRBJ1-1, with D unresolved. Germline values: CDR1 MNHNS, CDR2 SASEGT. The CDR3 loop spans 12 amino acids. Trimming pared 6 bases from V and 1 base from J, leaving 6 bases between. In DNA, the CDR3 is TGTGCCAGCAGGGACTCGAACACTGAAGCTTTCTTT. It specifies CASRDSNTEAFF.

The CDR3 sequence is CASSPRPGGAGTDTQYF. The CDR3 region has the DNA TGTGCCAGCTCACCCCGGCCGGGGGGCGCCGGCACAGATACGCAGTATTTT. The rearrangement links TRBV18 to TRBJ2-3; possible D gene TRBD2, 7 bases. This CDR3 contains 17 residues. The V gene's germline CDR1 is KGHSH and CDR2 LQKENI. Trimming stripped 3 bases from V and 1 base from J, with 17 bases between.

This clone qualifies as medium-sized. The chain links TRBV28 to TRBJ1-2; D not resolved. Per germline, CDR1 MDHEN and CDR2 SYDVKM. V was pared by 3 bases and J by 3 bases, with 11 bases between. The CDR3 runs to 14 residues. This CDR3 reads CASSFSGADYGYTF. The CDR3 DNA follows: TGTGCCAGCAGTTTTTCGGGTGCCGACTATGGCTACACCTTC.

The chain carries TRBV5-4 and TRBJ1-2, with D maybe TRBD1 (5 bases). Per the germline V gene, CDR1 is SGHNT and CDR2 is YYREEE (reference sequence). CDR3 size: 14 residues. Between the trimmed V and J ends, which lost 9 bases and 0 bases, there was a span of 15 bases. This chain's CDR3 is CAIPMQGTNYGYTF. CDR3 sequence (DNA): TGTGCCATCCCAATGCAGGGTACTAACTATGGCTACACCTTC.

The chain combines TRBV6-1 with TRBJ1-2, with 10 bases lining up with TRBD1. The trim removed 4 bases at V and 0 bases at J, leaving 2 bases unmatched. Germline lookup yields CDR1 MNHNS and CDR2 SASEGT. The CDR3 has 15 amino acids. DNA of the CDR3: TGTGCCAGCAGTGGGGACAGGGGCGCTAACTATGGCTACACCTTC. Translating gives CASSGDRGANYGYTF.

Notes on this clone: The junction differs from germline at one of its ends, possibly a read error. The J gene is TRBJ1-5, the V gene TRBV6-1, with unresolved D. The germline V gene has CDR1 MNHNS and CDR2 SASEGT. The CDR3 is 13 amino acids. CDR3 residues: CAISESNIGRGHF. CDR3 bases: TGTGCCATCAGTGAGTCGAATATAGGACGGGGGCATTTT.

J is TRBJ1-2 and V is TRBV6-5; possibly TRBD1 for D (6 bases). Germline lookup yields CDR1 MNHEY and CDR2 SVGAGI. Trimming cost V 6 bases and J 6 bases, with 8 bases left between them. CDR3 length: 11 amino acids. CDR3 in DNA: TGTGCCAGCAGCAGGGGCGATGGCTACACCTTC. Protein product: CASSRGDGYTF.

This chain links TRBV19 with TRBJ2-3; the match to TRBD2 covers 7 bases. V trimming: 9 bases; J trimming: 2 bases; junction bases outside the gene matches: 11. Germline values: CDR1 LNHDA, CDR2 SQIVND (reference sequence). The CDR3 is 15 amino acids. The CDR3 bases are TGTGCCAGCACCCTAAGCGGGACCCTCACAGATACGCAGTATTTT. Amino acids: CASTLSGTLTDTQYF.

The gene calls are TRBV10-3 and TRBJ2-7; 10 bases align to TRBD1. Germline-derived CDR1 and CDR2 are ENHRY and SYGVKD. J gave up 6 bases and V 6 bases, and 8 bases lay outside the gene matches. CDR3 length equals 14 residues. The chain's CDR3 is CAIRTGTGEGEQYF. CDR3 nucleotide sequence: TGTGCCATCAGGACCGGGACAGGGGAAGGCGAGCAGTACTTC.

This clone has only one observation. This chain links TRBV30 with TRBJ2-3, with D hard to call. CDR1 and CDR2 from the germline V gene are GTSNPN and SVGIG (reference sequence). V was clipped by 3 bases and J by 1 base, with 14 bases between them. The CDR3 has 15 amino acids. CDR3 protein: CAWSPLPVGTDTQYF. The DNA of the CDR3 is TGTGCCTGGAGCCCCCTCCCGGTGGGCACAGATACGCAGTATTTT.

The V and J genes are TRBV6-1 and TRBJ1-3, with D tentatively TRBD1 (5 bases). The V end was cut by 2 bases, the J end by 0 bases, with 23 bases between. The V gene's germline CDR1 is MNHNS and CDR2 SASEGT. The CDR3 consists of 20 residues. The CDR3 region is CASSEFRDYKLRGSGNTIYF. The CDR3 nucleotides are TGTGCCAGCAGTGAATTTCGGGACTATAAACTTAGAGGCTCTGGAAACACCATATATTTT.

A single count supports this clone. The chain combines TRBV30 with TRBJ2-7, with D tentatively TRBD2 (5 bases). Per the germline V gene, CDR1 is GTSNPN and CDR2 is SVGIG (reference sequence). The CDR3 spans 17 residues. V was cut by 0 bases and J by 0 bases, with 18 bases left in between. CDR3 region: CAWSVSWAAGSSYEQYF. The CDR3 nucleotides read TGTGCCTGGAGTGTAAGCTGGGCAGCTGGGAGCTCCTACGAGCAGTACTTC.

The chain joins TRBV15 to TRBJ2-1; 7 nucleotides match TRBD2. With V trimmed by 7 bases and J by 7 bases, 19 bases remained unmatched. The CDR3 runs to 17 residues. CDR1 and CDR2 (germline): LNHNV, YYDKDF (reference sequence). This CDR3 reads CATKSGHQGGSYNEQFF. The DNA of the CDR3 is TGTGCCACCAAAAGTGGACACCAGGGCGGGAGTTATAATGAGCAGTTCTTC.